This T cell receptor beta chain derives from a study of T-cell memory formation after mild COVID-19. Study-level findings and limits: Specificity for SARS-CoV-2 was not confirmed among the second-wave clones peaking on day 37.

This clonotype has just a few counts. What it binds is unknown. MiXCR, applied by TCRdb to the 5' RACE reads, yields one record per CDR3 protein. Of around 50,000 distinct CDR3 sequences listed, approximately 12% are singletons. This CDR3 has 14 residues. Germline CDR1 is MNHEY and CDR2 is SVGAGI. V gave up 10 bases and J gave up 2 bases; unmatched junction bases: 8. This sequence originates from a man in his late teens or twenties who had mild COVID-19 (a few samples of this study predate the infection). Cell type and time point are not known. The chain has TRBV6-5 and TRBJ1-5; 7 bases agree with TRBD1. Source material: PBMCs or a T cell subset sorted from them (not recorded which). CDR3 loop: CATSTGFGNQPQHF. Here the CDR3 DNA reads TGTGCCACCTCGACAGGGTTCGGCAATCAGCCCCAGCATTTT.